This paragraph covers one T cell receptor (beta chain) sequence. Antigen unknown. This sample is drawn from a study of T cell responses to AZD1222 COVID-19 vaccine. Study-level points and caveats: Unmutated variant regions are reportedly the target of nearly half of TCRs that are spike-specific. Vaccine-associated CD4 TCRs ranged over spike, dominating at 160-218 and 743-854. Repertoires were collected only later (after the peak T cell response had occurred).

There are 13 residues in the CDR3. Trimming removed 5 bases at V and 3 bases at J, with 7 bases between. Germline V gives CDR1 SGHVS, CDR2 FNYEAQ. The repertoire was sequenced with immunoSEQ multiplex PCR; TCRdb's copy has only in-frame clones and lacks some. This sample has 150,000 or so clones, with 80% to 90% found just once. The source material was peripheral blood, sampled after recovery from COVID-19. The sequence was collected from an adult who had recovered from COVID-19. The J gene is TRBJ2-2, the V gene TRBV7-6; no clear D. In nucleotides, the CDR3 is TGTGCCAGCAGCCCGTCCTACACCGGGGAGCTGTTTTTT. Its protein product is CASSPSYTGELFF.